A single T cell receptor (beta chain) is shown here with its context. Under the authors' procedure: Cell counts per sample came from amplifying reference gene primers. Clones were read by immunoSEQ multiplex PCR, and TCRdb kept only the in-frame ones, dropping some. D and trimming were read from the DNA, whereas the V and J calls and clone size are those reported in that table. The table lists about 120,000 clones, over 70% of them singletons. This entry comes from a study of blood T cell repertoires in COVID-19. The overall study: Material from acute and convalescent COVID-19 was sourced from the United States, Italy and Spain. From T cells, B-cell-depleted T cells, or PBMCs came the material, which was cDNA or gDNA.

V was pared by 4 bases and J by 5 bases, with 5 bases of the junction left unmatched. The CDR3 consists of 14 residues. From germline, CDR1 is SGHKS and CDR2 YYEKEE (reference sequence). Material for sequencing was peripheral blood. This TCR was sampled from an older woman with acute or convalescent COVID-19. The chain uses TRBV5-5 and TRBJ1-4; 7 nucleotides align to TRBD1. CDR3 amino acids: CASSAGQKNEKLFF. CDR3 sequence (DNA): TGTGCCAGCAGCGCGGGACAGAAAAATGAAAAACTGTTTTTT. Full variable domain (outside the CDR3, taken from reference TRBV5-5 and TRBJ1-4): DAGVTQSPTHLIKTRGQQVTLRCSPISGHKSVSWYQQVLGQGPQFIFQYYEKEERGRGNFPDRFSARQFPNYSSELNVNALLLGDSALYLCASSAGQKNEKLFFGSGTQLSVL.